The 21 T cell receptor beta chains below were found in one sample sequenced in a study of shared clonotypes between healthy human individuals. Profiled with immunoSEQ multiplex PCR; TCRdb holds only in-frame clones, not every one. The data hold 1,500,000 or so clones, with around 97% observed a single time. The sample consisted of naive CD4+ T cells sorted from blood. Indicated subset: CD45RA+ positively selected. The receptors stem from a man aged 25-40 years in good health.

The chain joins TRBV30 to TRBJ2-1, with a tentative D call TRBD2 (6 bases). This CDR3 comprises 12 residues. The V gene's germline CDR1 is GTSNPN and CDR2 SVGIG (reference sequence). The V and J ends lost 1 base and 6 bases respectively, with 7 bases between them. CDR3 coding DNA: TGTGCCTGGAGTGGTAGCGGCAATGAGCAGTTCTTC. The encoded protein is CAWSGSGNEQFF. The entire variable domain, with the rest obtained from reference TRBV30 and TRBJ2-1, is as follows: SQTIHQWPATLVQPVGSPLSLECTVEGTSNPNLYWYRQAAGRGLQLLFYSVGIGQISSEVPQNLSASRPQDRQFILSSKKLLLSDSGFYLCAWSGSGNEQFFGPGTRLTVL.

The CDR3 reads CASSLFRGGNTGELFF. CDR3 coding DNA: TGTGCCAGCAGCTTATTCAGGGGAGGGAACACCGGGGAGCTGTTTTTT. The chain combines TRBV7-9 with TRBJ2-2; D assignment may be TRBD1 or TRBD2 (6 bases each). The CDR3 is made up of 16 amino acids. The V end lost 2 bases, the J end lost 1 base, and 11 bases lay between the germline ends. Germline CDR1 and CDR2: SEHNR and FQNEAQ (reference sequence).

The chain couples TRBV16 to TRBJ2-7, with TRBD2 identical over 11 bases. The trim removed 4 bases at V and 1 base at J, leaving 12 bases unmatched. Germline CDR1 and CDR2: KGHSY and FQNENV. The CDR3 sequence is 18 residues long. The CDR3 DNA follows: TGTGCCAGCAGCCCGTTGGCTGACCGGACTAGCGGGTCCTACGAGCAGTACTTC. This gives the protein CASSPLADRTSGSYEQYF.

This chain joins TRBV9 and TRBJ2-2, with 15 bases identical to TRBD2. CDR1 is SGDLS, CDR2 YYNGEE, per germline. J gave up 1 base and V 4 bases, and 8 bases lay outside the gene matches. The CDR3 spans 19 residues. The CDR3 is CASSKGGTSGRWNTGELFF. The CDR3, as DNA: TGTGCCAGCAGCAAAGGAGGGACTAGCGGGAGGTGGAACACCGGGGAGCTGTTTTTT.

The chain joins TRBV6-5 to TRBJ2-7, with D possibly matching TRBD2 (5 bases). Between the trimmed V and J ends, which lost 0 bases and 5 bases, there was a span of 11 bases. The CDR3 is 14 residues long. Germline V gene sequence: CDR1 MNHEY, CDR2 SVGAGI. The CDR3 reads CASSYSILRDEQYF. The CDR3 DNA follows: TGTGCCAGCAGTTACTCGATCCTGCGGGACGAGCAGTACTTC.

The chain couples TRBV5-4 to TRBJ1-2; 9 bases are shared with TRBD1. Germline trimming cut 6 bases from V and 7 bases from J; bases unmatched to any gene: 13. The CDR3 covers 15 residues. CDR1 is SGHNT, CDR2 YYREEE, per germline (reference sequence). The CDR3 region has the DNA TGTGCCAGCACTACAACGGACAGGGGATCAAGTGGCTACACCTTC. Translating it yields CASTTTDRGSSGYTF.

This chain uses TRBV25-1 with TRBJ2-7; D may match TRBD1 or TRBD2 (5 bases each). The CDR3 loop spans 16 amino acids. V was clipped by 3 bases and J by 0 bases, with 15 bases between them. The germline CDR1 and CDR2 sequences are MGHDK and SYGVNS. The CDR3 spells CASSDMGTASSYEQYF. The CDR3 bases are TGTGCCAGCAGTGACATGGGGACCGCAAGCTCCTACGAGCAGTACTTC.

The genes are TRBV19 and TRBJ2-5, with D maybe TRBD2 (7 bases). V was pared by 3 bases and J by 5 bases, with 13 bases between. Germline V lookup: CDR1 LNHDA, CDR2 SQIVND (reference sequence). The CDR3 length is 14 residues. CDR3 loop: CASSIVGGGETQYF. Here the CDR3 DNA reads TGTGCCAGTAGTATCGTAGGGGGAGGGGAGACCCAGTACTTC. Combining the CDR3 with reference TRBV19 and TRBJ2-5 gives the whole variable domain DGGITQSPKYLFRKEGQNVTLSCEQNLNHDAMYWYRQDPGQGLRLIYYSQIVNDFQKGDIAEGYSVSREKKESFPLTVTSAQKNPTAFYLCASSIVGGGETQYFGPGTRLLVL.

The chain uses TRBV28 and TRBJ2-7; 11 nucleotides line up with TRBD2. This CDR3 is built from 20 residues. V dropped 5 bases and J dropped 2; count of bases not matched to a gene: 20. CDR1 and CDR2 (germline): MDHEN, SYDVKM. In DNA form, the CDR3 reads TGTGCCAGCAGTGAAAGAGTTGGGACTAGCGGCAAATTTGAGGCCTACGAGCAGTACTTC. Translating gives CASSERVGTSGKFEAYEQYF.

The chain couples TRBV9 to TRBJ2-1, with D possibly being TRBD2 (6 bases). The CDR3 is 16 residues long. Germline V gives CDR1 SGDLS, CDR2 YYNGEE. Trimming pared 0 bases from V and 7 bases from J, leaving 17 bases between. CDR3 nucleotides: TGTGCCAGCAGCGTAGAATTGCGGGCCGGGGGTAATGAGCAGTTCTTC. Its protein product is CASSVELRAGGNEQFF.

This chain uses TRBV6-1 with TRBJ2-7; D could derive from TRBD1 or TRBD2 (6 bases each). The CDR3 has 12 residues. Germline CDR1 is MNHNS and CDR2 is SASEGT. V lost 2 bases, J lost 6 bases, and 8 bases lay in between. CDR3 loop: CASSEWGAEQYF. In DNA form, the CDR3 reads TGTGCCAGCAGTGAATGGGGGGCCGAGCAGTACTTC.

The CDR3, as DNA: TGCGCCAGCAGCCAAGAGCCACCTCCTAGCGGGGGAGGAGATACGCAGTATTTT. This sequence encodes CASSQEPPPSGGGDTQYF. The gene calls are TRBV4-3 and TRBJ2-3, with 10 bases matching TRBD2. The CDR3 is made up of 18 amino acids. J gave up 5 bases and V 0 bases, and 11 bases lay outside the gene matches. CDR1 is LGHNA, CDR2 YSLEER, per germline.

The chain is built from TRBV20-1 and TRBJ2-7; D call uncertain. Germline V CDR1 and CDR2: DFQATT, SNEGSKA (reference sequence). Trimming took off 0 bases at V and 10 bases at J, with 10 bases between the two ends. The CDR3 extends over 11 amino acids. For the CDR3, the DNA is TGCAGTGCTAGAGAAAGATTTCTTCAGTACTTC. It is translated as CSARERFLQYF.

The J gene is TRBJ2-5, the V gene TRBV4-3, with D hard to call. This CDR3 region has 13 residues. Between the trimmed V and J ends, which lost 3 bases and 4 bases, there was a span of 9 bases. The germline CDR1 and CDR2 sequences are LGHNA and YSLEER. The CDR3 sequence is CASSHGTSETQYF. In DNA form, the CDR3 reads TGCGCCAGCAGCCATGGCACGTCAGAGACCCAGTACTTC.

The chain joins TRBV19 to TRBJ2-3, with D maybe TRBD2 (6 bases). Germline lookup yields CDR1 LNHDA and CDR2 SQIVND (reference sequence). The CDR3 has 15 residues. V shed 6 bases and J shed 0 bases, with 13 bases lying between them. In nucleotides, the CDR3 is TGTGCCAGTAGCAGACCCAGCGGGAGCACAGATACGCAGTATTTT. Its translation is CASSRPSGSTDTQYF.

The genes are TRBV25-1 and TRBJ1-1, with D maybe TRBD1 (6 bases). The germline gives CDR1 MGHDK, CDR2 SYGVNS. Between the trimmed V and J ends, which lost 1 base and 3 bases, there was a span of 12 bases. The CDR3 is 15 residues long. The CDR3 sequence: CASSEWGQADTEAFF. The DNA for the CDR3 is TGTGCCAGCAGTGAATGGGGGCAGGCGGACACTGAAGCTTTCTTT.

J is TRBJ2-1 and V is TRBV11-3, with D possibly being TRBD2 (5 bases). V was trimmed by 4 bases and J by 0 bases, leaving 13 bases between them. The CDR3 runs 16 residues. Germline V CDR1 and CDR2: SGHNT, YENEEA. The CDR3 region is CASSSGSVSSYNEQFF. Here the CDR3 DNA reads TGTGCCAGCAGCTCGGGGAGCGTTAGCTCCTACAATGAGCAGTTCTTC.

The CDR3, as DNA: TGCGCCAGCAGCCAAGACGCGACAGGGGGCTCCTACGAGCAGTACTTC. Protein: CASSQDATGGSYEQYF. The chain has TRBV4-1 and TRBJ2-7; 9 bases align to TRBD1. The CDR3 loop spans 16 amino acids. With V trimmed by 0 bases and J by 0 bases, 3 bases remained unmatched. Germline V gives CDR1 MGHRA, CDR2 YSYEKL.

The V and J genes are TRBV2 and TRBJ2-7; no clear D gene. CDR3 size: 12 residues. The V end lost 6 bases, the J end lost 3 bases, and 9 bases lay between the germline ends. Germline V gene lookup returns CDR1 SNHLY and CDR2 FYNNEI. In DNA, the CDR3 is TGTGCCAGCAGAGCCAGACTCTACGAGCAGTACTTC. The encoded protein is CASRARLYEQYF.

The chain carries TRBV20-1 and TRBJ2-5; D is unresolved. Germline CDR1 reads DFQATT; CDR2 reads SNEGSKA (reference sequence). V was clipped by 5 bases and J by 4 bases, with 8 bases between them. The CDR3 runs to 11 residues. DNA for the CDR3: TGCAGTGCTGAACGAGGAGAGACCCAGTACTTC. Protein sequence: CSAERGETQYF.

V usage is TRBV27 and J usage is TRBJ1-5; D is undetermined. The germline V and J ends were trimmed by 5 bases and 3 bases, with 8 bases remaining between them. CDR1 and CDR2 (germline): MNHEY, SMNVEV (reference sequence). The CDR3 covers 13 residues. The CDR3 DNA is TGTGCCAGCAGTCAAAGGGACAATCAGCCCCAGCATTTT. The encoded protein is CASSQRDNQPQHF.